These T cell receptor beta chains were read from a single sample in a study of blood T cell repertoires in COVID-19. TCRdb's table, derived via immunoSEQ multiplex PCR, lists solely in-frame clones and lacks some. This sample has fewer than 350,000 clones, with 88% found just once. The sequenced sample was PBMCs or T cells enriched from blood (not recorded which). These TCRs come from a woman aged 60-75 years in a cohort exposed to, infected with or recovered from COVID-19 (not recorded which). CDR3s include the opening cysteine and the closing phenylalanine or tryptophan. D genes are given only for firm matches. Size is omitted from some rows. Given values are once, few, many or a class for expanded clones.

j_call,v_call,cdr3_length,clone_size,d_call,cdr3_nt,cdr3_aa
TRBJ1-4,TRBV5-1,15,.,TRBD1,TGCGCCAGCAGCCACCAACAGGGGGCGGAAGAAAAACTGTTTTTT,CASSHQQGAEEKLFF
TRBJ2-1,TRBV7-3,14,.,TRBD2,TGTGCCAGCACAATAGCGGGAGGGAGGGATGAGCAGTTCTTC,CASTIAGGRDEQFF
TRBJ2-7,TRBV5-8,15,.,.,TGTGCCAGCAGCCTTGGGCCTCGAGGGCCTGGCGAGCAGTACTTC,CASSLGPRGPGEQYF
TRBJ2-1,TRBV15,14,.,.,TGTGCCACCAGCAGAGATATGCGTTACAATGAGCAGTTCTTC,CATSRDMRYNEQFF
TRBJ1-6,TRBV2,16,.,.,TGTGCCAGCAGTGTCGAAAGTAGCTCCTATAATTCACCCCTCCACTTT,CASSVESSSYNSPLHF
TRBJ2-1,TRBV18,18,few,TRBD2,TGTGCCAGCTCACCACGGGTTAGCGGGACTTCTACCTACAATGAGCAGTTCTTC,CASSPRVSGTSTYNEQFF
TRBJ2-3,TRBV7-9,14,.,.,TGTGCCAGCAGCTTAGACAGGGGCACAGATACGCAGTATTTT,CASSLDRGTDTQYF
TRBJ2-1,TRBV24-1,12,.,TRBD1,TGTGCCACCAGTGAAAGGGACAGATTGCAGTTCTTC,CATSERDRLQFF
TRBJ2-7,TRBV7-3,13,.,.,TGTGCCAGCAGCTTATCGACAGACTACGAGCAGTACTTC,CASSLSTDYEQYF
TRBJ2-1,TRBV18,16,.,TRBD2,TGTGCCAGCTCACCACTTCTAGCGGGCAGATACAATGAGCAGTTCTTC,CASSPLLAGRYNEQFF
TRBJ2-2,TRBV5-1,14,once,TRBD1,TGCGCCAGCAGCTTGGGGGGGACAGCCGGGGAGCTGTTTTTT,CASSLGGTAGELFF
TRBJ1-2,TRBV2,14,.,TRBD1,TGTGCCAGCAGGCTAACCGGGACAGGGTATGGCTACACCTTC,CASRLTGTGYGYTF
TRBJ2-3,TRBV18,14,.,TRBD1,TGTGCCAGCTCACCTGGGACAGCTGCAGATACGCAGTATTTT,CASSPGTAADTQYF
TRBJ1-1,TRBV9,17,.,TRBD1,TGTGCCAGCAGCGTGACGGGACAGGGCCACTTAAACACTGAAGCTTTCTTT,CASSVTGQGHLNTEAFF
TRBJ2-7,TRBV5-1,17,once,TRBD2,TGCGCCAGCAGCTTGGTCGGCCTAGCGGCTAACTCCTACGAGCAGTACTTC,CASSLVGLAANSYEQYF
TRBJ2-5,TRBV6-5,14,.,.,TGTGCCAGCAGTTACTCGAGGCTTTCGGAGACCCAGTACTTC,CASSYSRLSETQYF
TRBJ2-3,TRBV7-2,16,.,TRBD1,TGTGCCAGCAGCCCGCGGACAGGGGGTGGCACAGATACGCAGTATTTT,CASSPRTGGGTDTQYF
TRBJ1-6,TRBV10-3,19,.,TRBD1,TGTGCCATCAGTGACAACCGGCCTAGGACAGGGCAGAGGGATTCACCCCTCCACTTT,CAISDNRPRTGQRDSPLHF
TRBJ2-5,TRBV12-3/TRBV12-4,13,.,TRBD1,TGTGCCAGCAGTGCTACAGGGGTGGAGACCCAGTACTTC,CASSATGVETQYF
TRBJ1-4,TRBV28,13,.,.,TGTGCCAGCACCGTACAGGGAGTGGGAAAACTGTTTTTT,CASTVQGVGKLFF
TRBJ2-7,TRBV27,16,.,TRBD1,TGTGCCAGCAGTTTATCGAGGGGACAGGGGGCAGGGGAGCAGTACTTC,CASSLSRGQGAGEQYF
TRBJ1-1,TRBV9,15,.,TRBD1,TGTGCCAGCAGCGACCGACAGGGCGCGAACACTGAAGCTTTCTTT,CASSDRQGANTEAFF
TRBJ1-1,TRBV5-1,15,.,.,TGCGCCAGCAGCTTGGATTCAGGAAGGAACACTGAAGCTTTCTTT,CASSLDSGRNTEAFF
TRBJ1-4,TRBV6-5,15,.,TRBD1,TGTGCCAGCAGTTCCACAGGGGGAAGTAAGGAAAAACTGTTTTTT,CASSSTGGSKEKLFF
TRBJ1-2,TRBV7-6,16,.,.,TGTGCCAGCAGCGGACGTGGGGGCGCCCGTAGAGATGGCTACACCTTC,CASSGRGGARRDGYTF
TRBJ2-2,TRBV9,15,.,.,TGTGCCAGCAGCGTAGAGGCGGGGGCCACCGGGGAGCTGTTTTTT,CASSVEAGATGELFF
TRBJ1-4,TRBV14,16,.,.,TGTGCCACCGGGGAATACAAGATTCCAACTAATGAAAAACTGTTTTTT,CATGEYKIPTNEKLFF
TRBJ1-1,TRBV6-5,15,.,TRBD1,TGTGCCAGCAGTAAACCTAGGACAGGGGGCACTGAAGCTTTCTTT,CASSKPRTGGTEAFF
TRBJ2-3,TRBV9,16,.,TRBD2,TGTGCCAGCAGCGTAACCTCTAGCGGACGCACAGATACGCAGTATTTT,CASSVTSSGRTDTQYF
TRBJ1-5,TRBV9,14,.,.,TGTGCCAGCAGTCCGCGGGGGGGTAATCAGCCCCAGCATTTT,CASSPRGGNQPQHF
TRBJ2-2,TRBV7-9,18,once,TRBD2,TGTGCCAGCAGCAAAGGGACTAGCGGGAGGTCGGGCACCGGGGAGCTGTTTTTT,CASSKGTSGRSGTGELFF
TRBJ2-7,TRBV24-1,20,.,TRBD2,TGTGCCACCCCCACAGAGGGGACCGCCCCGTTCCTAGCGGATAACTACGAGCAGTACTTC,CATPTEGTAPFLADNYEQYF
TRBJ1-3,TRBV14,15,.,.,TGTGCCAGCAGCCTTCGGACAGCCTCTGGAAACACCATATATTTT,CASSLRTASGNTIYF
TRBJ2-5,TRBV5-1,15,.,.,TGCGCCAGCAGCTTGGCTGCGCAGGGTCAAGAGACCCAGTACTTC,CASSLAAQGQETQYF
TRBJ2-7,TRBV9,10,.,.,TGTGCCAGCAGCGCGTACGAGCAGTACTTC,CASSAYEQYF
TRBJ2-2,TRBV5-6,14,.,.,TGTGCCAGCAGCCCGGAGCCGGACTACGGGGAGCTGTTTTTT,CASSPEPDYGELFF
TRBJ1-1,TRBV27,18,.,.,TGTGCCAGCAGCCAAAGAGGTACAGGGACGGTTCGCGGCACTGAAGCTTTCTTT,CASSQRGTGTVRGTEAFF
TRBJ1-1,TRBV5-1,13,.,.,TGCGCCAGCAGCTTGGTCAGTAACCCTGAAGCTTTCTTT,CASSLVSNPEAFF
TRBJ2-7,TRBV4-3,15,.,TRBD1,TGCGCCAGCAGCCAAACCCCTGACAGGGCCTACGAGCAGTACTTC,CASSQTPDRAYEQYF
TRBJ2-1,TRBV5-1,12,.,.,TGCGCCAGCAGCTCGCAGGGATTTGAGCAGTTCTTC,CASSSQGFEQFF
TRBJ2-1,TRBV5-1,15,.,TRBD1,TGCGCCAGCAGCTTGGTGACAGGGAGTCACAATGAGCAGTTCTTC,CASSLVTGSHNEQFF
TRBJ1-3,TRBV28,14,.,.,TGTGCCAGCAGTTTATTGTACTCTGGAAACACCATATATTTT,CASSLLYSGNTIYF
TRBJ1-6,TRBV6-2/TRBV6-3,14,.,TRBD1,TGTGCCAGCAGTCGGCGGGACAGTAATTCACCCCTCCACTTT,CASSRRDSNSPLHF
TRBJ2-1,TRBV10-2,14,.,.,TGCGCCAGCAGTGATATTACAGGGAACAATGAGCAGTTCTTC,CASSDITGNNEQFF
TRBJ2-3,TRBV7-2,15,.,TRBD2,TGTGCCAGCAGCTCACTAGCGGGAGGCAGGGATACGCAGTATTTT,CASSSLAGGRDTQYF
TRBJ1-4,TRBV21-1,16,.,.,TGTGCCAGCAGCAAAAGGAGAGGAGAAACTAATGAAAAACTGTTTTTT,CASSKRRGETNEKLFF
TRBJ1-5,TRBV7-2,13,.,TRBD1,TGTGCCAGCAGCTTGGGACAGAATCAGCCCCAGCATTTT,CASSLGQNQPQHF
TRBJ1-6,TRBV9,14,.,TRBD1,TGTGCCAGCAGCGCGACAGGGGGCAATTCACCCCTCCACTTT,CASSATGGNSPLHF